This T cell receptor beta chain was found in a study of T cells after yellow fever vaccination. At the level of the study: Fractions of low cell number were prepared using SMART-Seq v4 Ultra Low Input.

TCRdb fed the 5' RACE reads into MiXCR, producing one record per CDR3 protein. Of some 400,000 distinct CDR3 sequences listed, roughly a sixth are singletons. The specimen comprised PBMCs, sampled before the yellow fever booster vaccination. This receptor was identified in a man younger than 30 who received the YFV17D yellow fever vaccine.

The CDR3 DNA reads TGTGCCAGCAGTGAAGAGGCAGGTCGGGCAGATACGCAGTATTTT. Translating gives CASSEEAGRADTQYF. The gene calls are TRBV6-1 and TRBJ2-3; D unclear. The CDR3 has 15 amino acids. CDR1 is MNHNS and CDR2 is SASEGT in the germline V gene. V was shortened by 1 base and J by 4 bases, with 12 bases between the two germline ends.